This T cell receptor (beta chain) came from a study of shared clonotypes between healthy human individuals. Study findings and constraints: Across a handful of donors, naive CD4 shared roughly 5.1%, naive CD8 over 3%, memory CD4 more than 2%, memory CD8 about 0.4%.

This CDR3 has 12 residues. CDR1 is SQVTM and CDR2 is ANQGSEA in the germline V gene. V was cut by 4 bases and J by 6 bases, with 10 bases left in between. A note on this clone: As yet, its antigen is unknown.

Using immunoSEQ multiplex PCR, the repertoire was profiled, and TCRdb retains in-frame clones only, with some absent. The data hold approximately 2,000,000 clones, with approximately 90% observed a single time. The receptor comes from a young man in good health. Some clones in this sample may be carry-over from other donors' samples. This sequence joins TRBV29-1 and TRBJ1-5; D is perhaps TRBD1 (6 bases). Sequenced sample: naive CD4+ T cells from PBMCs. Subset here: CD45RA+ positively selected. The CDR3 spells CSVGGPSQPQHF. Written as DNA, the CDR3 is TGCAGCGTTGGGGGGCCAAGTCAGCCCCAGCATTTT.